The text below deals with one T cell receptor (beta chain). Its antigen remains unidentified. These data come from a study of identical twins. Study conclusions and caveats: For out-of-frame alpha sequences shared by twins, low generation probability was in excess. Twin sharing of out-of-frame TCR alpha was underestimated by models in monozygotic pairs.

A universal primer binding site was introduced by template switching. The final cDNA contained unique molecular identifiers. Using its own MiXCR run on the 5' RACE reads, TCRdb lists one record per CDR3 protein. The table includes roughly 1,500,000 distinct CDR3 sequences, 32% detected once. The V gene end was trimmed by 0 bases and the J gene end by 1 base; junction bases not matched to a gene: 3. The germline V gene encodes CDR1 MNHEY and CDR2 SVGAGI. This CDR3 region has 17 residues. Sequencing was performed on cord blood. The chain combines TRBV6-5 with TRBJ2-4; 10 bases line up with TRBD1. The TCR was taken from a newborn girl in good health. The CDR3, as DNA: TGTGCCAGCAGTTACTCGGACAGGGGGATGGCCAAAAACATTCAGTACTTC. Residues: CASSYSDRGMAKNIQYF.